This T cell receptor (beta chain) is from a study of CD8 T cells in ankylosing spondylitis. General study findings and limits: Seemingly characteristic of ankylosing spondylitis blood was a TCR beta motif consisting of about 8 highly homologous variants. Within matched ankylosing spondylitis synovial fluid, disease-linked clones were reportedly significantly enriched. Previous work reported some of these motif variants in the synovial fluid and blood of reactive arthritis.

Generation of TCR beta libraries employed quantitative 5'-RACE incorporating molecular barcodes. Using its own MiXCR run on the 5' RACE reads, TCRdb lists one record per CDR3 protein. Among around 770,000 distinct CDR3 sequences, about 10% were seen once, and the ten largest hold 0.45% to 0.6%. As concerns this clonotype: Its antigen is unknown.

The germline V and J ends were trimmed by 5 bases and 6 bases, with 20 bases remaining between them. The CDR3 loop spans 15 amino acids. Germline V gene data show CDR1 as MNHEY and CDR2 as SVGEGT. The origin of this receptor is a male donor with ankylosing spondylitis. The source material was blood, either unsorted or a sorted T cell fraction (not recorded which). This chain uses TRBV6-2 or TRBV6-3 with TRBJ2-7; D unclear. The CDR3 region is CASSPTLRRAGEQYF. The CDR3, as DNA: TGTGCCAGCAGTCCAACCCTGAGAAGGGCCGGCGAGCAGTACTTC.